What follows are 9 T cell receptor beta chains derived from one specimen sequenced in a study of blood T cell repertoires in COVID-19. Only in-frame clones appear in the TCRdb table, and some are missing; sequencing was by immunoSEQ multiplex PCR. The sample lists just over 90,000 clones; roughly 88% were seen once. The sequencing input was peripheral blood. These receptors all come from a human donor with active COVID-19. The donor label of this sample is uncertain.

The V call is TRBV2, the J call TRBJ1-1; tentatively, D is TRBD1 (5 bases). Trimming left V 7 bases short and J 1 base short, with 7 bases between. The germline V gene encodes CDR1 SNHLY and CDR2 FYNNEI. CDR3 length: 12 amino acids. The CDR3 region is CASTDRNTEAFF. CDR3 coding DNA: TGTGCCAGCACCGACAGGAACACTGAAGCTTTCTTT. The full variable domain, with the rest looked up from reference TRBV2 and TRBJ1-1, is EPEVTQTPSHQVTQMGQEVILRCVPISNHLYFYWYRQILGQKVEFLVSFYNNEISEKSEIFDDQFSVERPDGSNFTLKIRSTKLEDSAMYFCASTDRNTEAFFGQGTRLTVV.

This clone has ten or more counts. The genes are TRBV6-4 and TRBJ2-1; D unclear. This CDR3 contains 16 residues. V gave up 4 bases and J gave up 6 bases, with 19 bases separating them. The V gene's germline CDR1 is MRHNA and CDR2 SNTAGT. CDR3 nucleotides: TGTGCCAGCAGTGTTCGACCGGCGGAAACGGGCAATGAGCAGTTCTTC. The encoded protein is CASSVRPAETGNEQFF.

The V gene is TRBV27, the J gene TRBJ1-5; the D gene is possibly TRBD1 (5 bases). This CDR3 has 14 residues. Germline V gene lookup returns CDR1 MNHEY and CDR2 SMNVEV (reference sequence). Trimming took off 6 bases at V and 1 base at J, with 10 bases between the two ends. The CDR3 DNA follows: TGTGCCAGCAGACTCAAGGGGAGCAATCAGCCCCAGCATTTT. Protein sequence: CASRLKGSNQPQHF.

This clone was detected only once. This chain connects TRBV12-5 to TRBJ2-7; 7 positions match TRBD1. This CDR3 spans 15 amino acids. The trim removed 2 bases at V and 3 bases at J, leaving 7 bases unmatched. In germline, CDR1 is LGHNT, CDR2 FRNRAP. Written as DNA, the CDR3 is TGTGCTAGTGGTTTGTCCGACAGGGTTTTCTACGAGCAGTACTTC. The encoded protein is CASGLSDRVFYEQYF.

The J gene is TRBJ2-5, the V gene TRBV4-2; TRBD1 might be the D (6 bases). The germline V gene encodes CDR1 LGHNA and CDR2 YNFKEQ. The ends were cut back, 1 base at V and 4 bases at J, with 16 bases in the middle. The CDR3 consists of 16 residues. The CDR3 here is CASSQGRAGDGETQYF. The CDR3 bases are TGTGCCAGCAGCCAAGGGCGGGCAGGGGATGGAGAGACCCAGTACTTC.

This clone came up a few times. The rearrangement uses TRBV7-9 and TRBJ2-3, with a weak D call TRBD1 (5 bases). V dropped 5 bases and J dropped 0 bases, with 15 bases sitting between them. The CDR3 is 16 amino acids. Germline V gives CDR1 SEHNR, CDR2 FQNEAQ (reference sequence). Here the CDR3 reads CASSPRQGFSTDTQYF. The CDR3 DNA reads as TGTGCCAGCAGCCCACGCCAGGGTTTTAGCACAGATACGCAGTATTTT.

The chain couples TRBV4-3 to TRBJ2-6; D is undetermined. V was shortened by 0 bases and J by 0 bases, with 12 bases between the two germline ends. Germline CDR1 reads LGHNA; CDR2 reads YSLEER. The CDR3 consists of 18 residues. Here the CDR3 DNA reads TGCGCCAGCAGCCAAGATCTTGGCAGTTCCTCTGGGGCCAACGTCCTGACTTTC. Translated, it gives CASSQDLGSSSGANVLTF.

DNA of the CDR3: TGTGCCAGCAGCCAAGTACGGTTAGCGGGGGGGCAAAGTCACAATGAGCAGTTCTTC. This codes for CASSQVRLAGGQSHNEQFF. This sequence joins TRBV4-2 and TRBJ2-1, with 11 bases aligning to TRBD2. The CDR3 has 19 residues. The germline gives CDR1 LGHNA, CDR2 YNFKEQ. V lost 1 base, J lost 5 bases, and 13 bases stayed unmatched.

This chain joins TRBV15 and TRBJ2-3; TRBD2 aligns across 9 bases. The CDR3 totals 16 residues. V lost 0 bases to trimming and J lost 4 bases; unmatched junction nucleotides: 5. Per germline, CDR1 LNHNV and CDR2 YYDKDF (reference sequence). CDR3 residues: CATSRDKRGAADTQYF. Written as DNA, the CDR3 is TGTGCCACCAGCAGAGACAAGCGGGGGGCTGCAGATACGCAGTATTTT.